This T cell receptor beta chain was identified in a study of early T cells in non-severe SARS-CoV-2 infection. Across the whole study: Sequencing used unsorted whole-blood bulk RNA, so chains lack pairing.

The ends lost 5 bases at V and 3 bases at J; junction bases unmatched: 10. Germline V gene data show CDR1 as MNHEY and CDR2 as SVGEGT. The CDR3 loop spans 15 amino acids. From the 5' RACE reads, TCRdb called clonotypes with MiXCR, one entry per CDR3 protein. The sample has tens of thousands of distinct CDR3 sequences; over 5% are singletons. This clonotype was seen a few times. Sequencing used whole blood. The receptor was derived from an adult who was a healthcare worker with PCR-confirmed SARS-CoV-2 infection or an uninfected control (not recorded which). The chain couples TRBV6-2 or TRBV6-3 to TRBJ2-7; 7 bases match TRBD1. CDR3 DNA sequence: TGTGCCAGCAGTCCCCGCCTAGGGGGCCGCTACGAGCAGTACTTC. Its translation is CASSPRLGGRYEQYF.